This TCR beta chain is from a study of blood T cell repertoires in COVID-19. On the study more broadly: The United States, Italy and Spain provided the acute and convalescent COVID-19 samples. T cells, B-cell-depleted T cells, or PBMCs supplied cDNA or gDNA.

V lost 7 bases and J 2 bases, leaving 12 bases between the germline ends. CDR3 length: 14 residues. Germline CDR1 and CDR2: MGHDK and SYGVNS. Libraries were prepared by immunoSEQ multiplex PCR; TCRdb keeps only in-frame clonotypes and omits some of them. The sample lists around 250,000 clones, 88% occurring once. The specimen sequenced was peripheral blood. This clonotype originated in a woman aged 65 to 85 with COVID-19, enrolled during active disease. The chain couples TRBV25-1 to TRBJ1-3; D is unclear. The CDR3 sequence is CASTSRGTGNTIYF. In DNA, the CDR3 is TGTGCCAGCACCTCTAGAGGGACTGGAAACACCATATATTTT.